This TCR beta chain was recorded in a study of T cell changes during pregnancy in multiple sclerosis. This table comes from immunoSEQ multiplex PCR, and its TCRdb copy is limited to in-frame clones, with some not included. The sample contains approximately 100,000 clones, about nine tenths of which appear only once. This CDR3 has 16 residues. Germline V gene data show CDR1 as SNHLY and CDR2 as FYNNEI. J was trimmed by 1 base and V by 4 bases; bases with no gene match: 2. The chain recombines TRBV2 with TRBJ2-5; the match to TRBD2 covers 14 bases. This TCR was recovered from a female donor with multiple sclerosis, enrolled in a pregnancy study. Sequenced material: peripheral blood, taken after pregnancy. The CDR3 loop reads CASSVGLAGGQETQYF. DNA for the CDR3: TGTGCCAGCAGTGTCGGACTAGCGGGGGGCCAAGAGACCCAGTACTTC.